The sequence of this T cell receptor beta chain was determined in a study of T cell repertoires in cytomegalovirus infection. Study summary: Public TCR beta signatures were indicative of both CMV infection and a matching HLA type. Findings and caveats of the study: CMV-specific TCR beta clonotypes restricted by HLA-C were the ones dominating the ex vivo response. There were carriers of CMV plus the relevant HLA, and cumulative public TCR beta family frequency identified them.

MiXCR was run by TCRdb on the reads, yielding one entry per CDR3 protein. The sample consists of under 350,000 distinct CDR3 sequences, over 7.5% of them appearing once. This clonotype was counted at least ten times. Its antigen is undetermined. The receptor comes from a human donor in good health (CMV status not recorded). Some clones in this sample may be carry-over from other donors' samples. The sequenced material came from PBMCs.

CDR3 in DNA: TGTGCCAGCAGCCCCGGGGGAAGCACAATGTATACGCAGTATTTT. Protein sequence: CASSPGGSTMYTQYF. The chain employs TRBV7-2 and TRBJ2-3; TRBD2 might be the D (6 bases). V shed 5 bases and J shed 7 bases, with 19 bases lying between them. The CDR3 is made up of 15 amino acids. CDR1 and CDR2 from the germline V gene are SGHTA and FQGNSA.